This T cell receptor (beta chain) emerged from a study of beta chain features in type 1 diabetes. Study results and caveats: Shorter templates might be favored by PCR, equally in patients and controls. Moderate yet significant TCRB CDR3 shortening was seen in Type 1 diabetes patients in all four CD4+ subsets. Patients showed naive, central memory and Treg TCRB repertoires that appeared more similar than those of healthy donors.

CDR3 length equals 13 residues. The V end was cut by 2 bases, the J end by 3 bases, with 8 bases between. Germline V lookup: CDR1 GTSNPN, CDR2 SVGIG (reference sequence). Of the isolated RNA, all was reverse transcribed, and so the sequenced material was expressed TCRB transcripts. Assay: immunoSEQ multiplex PCR; the TCRdb copy retains only in-frame clones and omits some. The sample has a few hundred thousand clones, around an eighth seen once. It was via CD45RO/CCR7/CD25/CD127/CD95/CD27 that CD4+ naive, central memory, regulatory and stem cell-like memory cells were sorted. This clone has only a few counts. The antigen is undetermined.

V and J are TRBV30 and TRBJ1-5; D ambiguous. Sequenced input: naive CD4+ T cells from blood. This receptor was obtained from a woman in her late teens or twenties with type 1 diabetes. The CDR3 DNA reads TGTGCCTGGAGTTCCAGAATCAATCAGCCCCAGCATTTT. Translated, it gives CAWSSRINQPQHF.